This entry is about one TCR beta chain. The PCR had 60 Vbeta and 13 Jbeta primers. The table came from immunoSEQ multiplex PCR; TCRdb's copy has only in-frame clones and leaves some out. The sample lists about 210,000 clones, 75% to 90% occurring once. From germline, CDR1 is MNHEY and CDR2 SMNVEV (reference sequence). V gave up 6 bases and J gave up 2 bases; unmatched junction bases: 11. The length of the CDR3 is 16 residues. This record belongs to a study of cytomegalovirus exposure and HLA in healthy donors. The source of this sequence is a woman aged 25 to 45 in good health and CMV-seronegative. The sample taken for sequencing was PBMCs. The genes are TRBV27 and TRBJ2-5; 8 positions agree with TRBD1. The CDR3 spells CASSSYGQGFQETQYF. The CDR3 DNA follows: TGTGCCAGCAGCTCATACGGACAGGGATTTCAAGAGACCCAGTACTTC.